A selection of T cell receptor beta chains follows, all from one sample in a study of blood T cell repertoires in COVID-19. Clones were read by immunoSEQ multiplex PCR, and TCRdb kept only the in-frame ones, dropping some. This table has some 41,000 clones, 82% appearing once. Sequenced material: peripheral blood. The receptors were sampled from a woman aged 70-85 years with acute or convalescent COVID-19. CDR3s include the opening cysteine and the closing phenylalanine or tryptophan. The order of the fields is V gene, D gene, clone size, J gene, CDR3 DNA, CDR3 protein. D genes are given only for firm matches. The size entry is marked missing in some rows and otherwise reads once, few, many or a size class.

v_gene: TRBV10-3; d_gene: TRBD1; abundance: .; j_gene: TRBJ1-2; CDR3nt: TGTGCCATCAGCCCCCAGGGACAGGGGGTTGGCTACACCTTC; CDR3aa: CAISPQGQGVGYTF
v_gene: TRBV11-1; d_gene: .; abundance: .; j_gene: TRBJ2-7; CDR3nt: TGTGCCAGCAGCAGAACGGCGGTGAGCTCCTACGAGCAGTACTTC; CDR3aa: CASSRTAVSSYEQYF
v_gene: TRBV12-3/TRBV12-4; d_gene: .; abundance: .; j_gene: TRBJ1-4; CDR3nt: TGTGCCACCCGAGGCCAGACTTATGAAAAACTGTTTTTT; CDR3aa: CATRGQTYEKLFF
v_gene: TRBV30; d_gene: .; abundance: few; j_gene: TRBJ1-2; CDR3nt: TGTGCCTGCGATCCCCGGTCTAACTATGGCTACACCTTC; CDR3aa: CACDPRSNYGYTF
v_gene: TRBV7-3; d_gene: .; abundance: .; j_gene: TRBJ2-1; CDR3nt: TGTGCCAGCAGCCTGTCATCAGGTAACTCCTACAATGAGCAGTTCTTC; CDR3aa: CASSLSSGNSYNEQFF
v_gene: TRBV19; d_gene: .; abundance: .; j_gene: TRBJ1-1; CDR3nt: TGTGCCAGTAACACACAAAGGAGAGGCACTGAAGCTTTCTTT; CDR3aa: CASNTQRRGTEAFF
v_gene: TRBV5-5; d_gene: .; abundance: .; j_gene: TRBJ2-5; CDR3nt: TGTGCCAGCAGCTTTCCCGAAGAGACCCAGTACTTC; CDR3aa: CASSFPEETQYF
v_gene: TRBV30; d_gene: .; abundance: .; j_gene: TRBJ1-1; CDR3nt: TGTGCCTGGGTTAGGAGGGGACTGCTGATAAACACTGAAGCTTTCTTT; CDR3aa: CAWVRRGLLINTEAFF
v_gene: TRBV7-8; d_gene: TRBD1; abundance: .; j_gene: TRBJ1-3; CDR3nt: TGTGCCAGCAGCCCAACCTTCGACAGGGGACCAGGAAACACCATATATTTT; CDR3aa: CASSPTFDRGPGNTIYF
v_gene: TRBV3-1/TRBV3-2; d_gene: .; abundance: .; j_gene: TRBJ1-2; CDR3nt: TGTGCCAGCAGCCAAGATTTTGGGCGGGGTAACTATGGCTACACCTTC; CDR3aa: CASSQDFGRGNYGYTF
v_gene: TRBV9; d_gene: TRBD2; abundance: .; j_gene: TRBJ2-3; CDR3nt: TGTGCCAGCAGCGTAGCAGGTAAGGGCGGGAGCCCCGACCGCACAGATACGCAGTATTTT; CDR3aa: CASSVAGKGGSPDRTDTQYF
v_gene: TRBV9; d_gene: TRBD1; abundance: .; j_gene: TRBJ1-4; CDR3nt: TGTGCCAGCAGCGGCGAACAGGGGGCGCTTGAAAAACTGTTTTTT; CDR3aa: CASSGEQGALEKLFF
v_gene: TRBV4-1; d_gene: .; abundance: .; j_gene: TRBJ1-1; CDR3nt: TGCGCCAGCAGCCAAGGGTTGGGGGCAGGTGAAGCTTTCTTT; CDR3aa: CASSQGLGAGEAFF
v_gene: TRBV3-1/TRBV3-2; d_gene: TRBD2; abundance: .; j_gene: TRBJ2-1; CDR3nt: TGTGCCAGCAGCCTGGGAGGGGAGCCTGAGCAGTTCTTC; CDR3aa: CASSLGGEPEQFF
v_gene: TRBV6-4; d_gene: TRBD1; abundance: .; j_gene: TRBJ2-3; CDR3nt: TGTGCCAGCAGCCTATTCCCCACCGGGACAGGGGGCCCCGATACGCAGTATTTT; CDR3aa: CASSLFPTGTGGPDTQYF
v_gene: TRBV7-3; d_gene: TRBD1; abundance: once; j_gene: TRBJ1-1; CDR3nt: TGTGCCAGCAGCCCGGGACAGGGAATGAACACTGAAGCTTTCTTT; CDR3aa: CASSPGQGMNTEAFF
v_gene: TRBV6-5; d_gene: TRBD2; abundance: once; j_gene: TRBJ2-7; CDR3nt: TGTGCCAGCAGTTACGCGGGAGGGCAATACGAGCAGTACTTC; CDR3aa: CASSYAGGQYEQYF
v_gene: TRBV27; d_gene: TRBD1; abundance: .; j_gene: TRBJ1-6; CDR3nt: TGTGCCAGCAGTAAGGGGGGACAGGGGAGGCATGTTGGGTCACCCCTCCACTTT; CDR3aa: CASSKGGQGRHVGSPLHF
v_gene: TRBV6-2/TRBV6-3; d_gene: .; abundance: .; j_gene: TRBJ2-3; CDR3nt: TGTGCCAGCAGTTACCCGGGTGATACGCAGTATTTT; CDR3aa: CASSYPGDTQYF
v_gene: TRBV21-1; d_gene: .; abundance: .; j_gene: TRBJ1-3; CDR3nt: TGTGCCAGCAGCAAAGATACAGACAGGGGGCAATCTGGAAACACCATATATTTT; CDR3aa: CASSKDTDRGQSGNTIYF
v_gene: TRBV5-1; d_gene: TRBD2; abundance: .; j_gene: TRBJ2-7; CDR3nt: TGCGCCAGCAAAAGTAGCGGGACAAGTTACGAGCAGTACTTC; CDR3aa: CASKSSGTSYEQYF
v_gene: TRBV11-2; d_gene: TRBD2; abundance: .; j_gene: TRBJ2-1; CDR3nt: TGTGCCAGCAGCTTTCGCGGGAGAAATTTCTATGAGCAGTTCTTC; CDR3aa: CASSFRGRNFYEQFF
v_gene: TRBV7-3; d_gene: TRBD1; abundance: .; j_gene: TRBJ1-6; CDR3nt: TGTGCCAGCAGCTTAGGACAGGACAATTCACCCCTCCACTTT; CDR3aa: CASSLGQDNSPLHF
v_gene: TRBV19; d_gene: TRBD2; abundance: .; j_gene: TRBJ2-4; CDR3nt: TGTGCCAGTACTTCGCCCCCTGGGGCGGGAGAGTGGTCCAAAAACATTCAGTACTTC; CDR3aa: CASTSPPGAGEWSKNIQYF
v_gene: TRBV20-1; d_gene: .; abundance: .; j_gene: TRBJ1-4; CDR3nt: TGCAGTGTTGGGCTACGCGAAAAACTGTTTTTT; CDR3aa: CSVGLREKLFF
v_gene: TRBV19; d_gene: .; abundance: .; j_gene: TRBJ2-3; CDR3nt: TGTGCCAGTAGTCCCCACCCCCCCGAGAGAGATACGCAGTATTTT; CDR3aa: CASSPHPPERDTQYF
v_gene: TRBV4-3; d_gene: TRBD2; abundance: .; j_gene: TRBJ2-1; CDR3nt: TGCGCCAGCAGCCAACACGTCCAGCGGGACGTCGATGAGCAGTTCTTC; CDR3aa: CASSQHVQRDVDEQFF
v_gene: TRBV11-3; d_gene: .; abundance: .; j_gene: TRBJ1-1; CDR3nt: TGTGCCAGCAGCTCAGACCTTCGGGACACTGAAGCTTTCTTT; CDR3aa: CASSSDLRDTEAFF
v_gene: TRBV9; d_gene: .; abundance: once; j_gene: TRBJ2-3; CDR3nt: TGTGCCAGCAGCTTCCGCGGATCTGATACGCAGTATTTT; CDR3aa: CASSFRGSDTQYF